Described below is a single T cell receptor beta chain sequence and its context. CDR3 length: 12 amino acids. Germline V lookup: CDR1 SGHRS, CDR2 YFSETQ. Trimming left V 7 bases short and J 2 bases short, with 8 bases between. This entry comes from a study of blood T cell repertoires in COVID-19. Study in general: The United States, Italy and Spain were the sources of the acute and convalescent COVID-19 samples. Sample material is recorded as cDNA or gDNA derived from T cells, B-cell-depleted T cells, or PBMCs.

In the original workflow: Amplification with reference gene primers provided the estimates of nucleated cell counts. Sequencing was performed with immunoSEQ multiplex PCR; in TCRdb, only in-frame clones are kept and a portion is missing. The V and J calls and clone size are taken from that table; D and trimming were inferred from the DNA. The table shows roughly 200,000 clones, with around 83% occurring only once. This receptor was identified in a man aged 35 to 55 with active or convalescent COVID-19. Source material: peripheral blood. The chain uses TRBV5-1 and TRBJ2-3; D remains unclear. CDR3 bases: TGCGCCAGCTCTAATCCCACAGATACGCAGTATTTT. Its translation is CASSNPTDTQYF.